This T cell receptor (beta chain) was captured in a study of identical twins. Notes on the study in general: Among beta out-of-frame sequences, excess sharing between twins appeared weaker. Models predicted less out-of-frame TCR alpha sharing in monozygotic twins than was found.

The CDR3 contains 11 residues. V lost 2 bases, J lost 7 bases, and 6 bases lay in between. Germline CDR1 and CDR2: DFQATT and SNEGSKA (reference sequence). TCRdb ran MiXCR on the 5' RACE reads and lists one entry per CDR3 protein. The sample has roughly 1,500,000 distinct CDR3 sequences; about 31% are singletons. This clonotype was counted between two and nine times. Its antigen is not known. The source is a newborn girl in good health. The chain joins TRBV20-1 to TRBJ2-1; D is uncertain. The material sequenced was cord blood. The CDR3 DNA follows: TGCAGTGCTAGACAGATTAATGAGCAGTTCTTC. This gives the protein CSARQINEQFF.